A selection of T cell receptor beta chains follows, all from one sample in a study of T-cell memory formation after mild COVID-19. MiXCR was run by TCRdb on the 5' RACE reads, yielding one entry per CDR3 protein. The profile shows hundreds of thousands of distinct CDR3 sequences, less than 25% of them singletons. Sequencing used PBMCs or a T cell subset sorted from them (not recorded which). Receptor source: an adult woman who had mild COVID-19 (a few samples of this study predate the infection). Cell type and time point are not known. Each CDR3 is given with its conserved first and last residue. The D gene is left open where the match is weak. Not all rows give a size; the values are once, few, many and, for expanded clones, a class.

d_call,v_call,clone_size,j_call,cdr3_nt,cdr3_aa
TRBD1,TRBV9,few,TRBJ2-3,TGTGCCAGCAGCGAGGGGGCTCCTAGGGATACGCAGTATTTT,CASSEGAPRDTQYF
-,TRBV19,-,TRBJ2-1,TGTGCCAGTAAGGGAGTCCGAGGGGATGAGCAGTTCTTC,CASKGVRGDEQFF
-,TRBV6-5,-,TRBJ1-2,TGTGCCAGCAGGTCAGGGATTAACTATGGCTACACCTTC,CASRSGINYGYTF
TRBD1,TRBV5-1,-,TRBJ2-3,TGCGCCAGCAGCCTACAGACAGGGGCTAGCACAGATACGCAGTATTTT,CASSLQTGASTDTQYF
TRBD1,TRBV20-1,few,TRBJ1-1,TGCAGTGCTCAAGATGGGACAGGGGGCACTGAAGCTTTCTTT,CSAQDGTGGTEAFF
-,TRBV7-2,-,TRBJ2-2,TGTGCCAGCAGCCATACCCCCCGGGGGAACACCGGGGAGCTGTTTTTT,CASSHTPRGNTGELFF
-,TRBV20-1,-,TRBJ2-7,TGCAGTGCTAGAGATCCCAGGAGCTACGAGCAGTACTTC,CSARDPRSYEQYF
-,TRBV11-1,few,TRBJ1-1,TGTGCCAGCAGCTGGGCCCCAATGAACACTGAAGCTTTCTTT,CASSWAPMNTEAFF
-,TRBV11-2,many,TRBJ2-6,TGTGCCAGCAGCTTAAATATAGGGGCCTCCTCTGGGGCCAACGTCCTGACTTTC,CASSLNIGASSGANVLTF
-,TRBV9,-,TRBJ2-3,TGTGCCAGCAGCGTAACCCAGGGGCTAGATACGCAGTATTTT,CASSVTQGLDTQYF
-,TRBV5-1,-,TRBJ2-3,TGCGCCAGCACCGTCGGTCCCTATTCCGCAGATACGCAGTATTTT,CASTVGPYSADTQYF
-,TRBV6-5,-,TRBJ1-1,TGTGCCAGCAGATTACAGGGAGGGACCACTGAAGCTTTCTTT,CASRLQGGTTEAFF
-,TRBV2,-,TRBJ2-5,TGTGCCAGCAGTGTCAGGACATGGAATAGAGAGACCCAGTACTTC,CASSVRTWNRETQYF
-,TRBV5-6,few,TRBJ1-2,TGTGCCAGCAGCCGCTATTTATTGCTGACGAACTATGGCTACACCTTC,CASSRYLLLTNYGYTF
TRBD2,TRBV19,many,TRBJ2-5,TGTGCCACGCCTGATGTGCCAGTATGCGCTAGCGGGAGAGGAAGGGACCAAGAGACCCAGTACTTC,CATPDVPVCASGRGRDQETQYF
TRBD1,TRBV30,-,TRBJ1-5,TGTGCCTGGAGTGGGACAGGGGGCGGTCAGCCCCAGCATTTT,CAWSGTGGGQPQHF
-,TRBV5-1,-,TRBJ2-2,TGCGCCAGCAGCTTTTTAGACGCGAACACCGGGGAGCTGTTTTTT,CASSFLDANTGELFF
TRBD2,TRBV7-3,-,TRBJ2-1,TGTGCCAGCGGAACACTAGCGGGAAAGCGCGAGCAGTTCTTC,CASGTLAGKREQFF
TRBD1,TRBV5-4,few,TRBJ2-5,TGTGCCAGCAGCTTTTCCAGGCTGGACAGGGCGGAGACCCAGTACTTC,CASSFSRLDRAETQYF
-,TRBV2,once,TRBJ2-1,TGTGCCAGCAGTGAATGGACTTTAAACAATGAGCAGTTCTTC,CASSEWTLNNEQFF
-,TRBV19,-,TRBJ2-7,TGTGCCAGTAGTTATGACAGCCGCTACGAGCAGTACTTC,CASSYDSRYEQYF
-,TRBV24-1,-,TRBJ1-1,TGTGCCACCAGTCATAGCGAAGACACTGAAGCTTTCTTT,CATSHSEDTEAFF
-,TRBV6-2/TRBV6-3,many,TRBJ2-1,TGTGCCAGTATCCTTTCAGGGTCACTTAGCTCCTACAATGAGCAGTTCTTC,CASILSGSLSSYNEQFF
-,TRBV15,few,TRBJ2-5,TGTGCCACCAGCAGAGGGCGGCTACAAGAGACCCAGTACTTC,CATSRGRLQETQYF
-,TRBV7-9,-,TRBJ2-7,TGTGCCAGCAGCTTAGCGCGGGATATGAGTGAGCAGTACTTC,CASSLARDMSEQYF
TRBD2,TRBV29-1,many,TRBJ2-1,TGCAGCGTTGACGCTCCTAGCGGGGCAGTAGGCGGAGAGCAGTTCTTC,CSVDAPSGAVGGEQFF
-,TRBV6-5,-,TRBJ1-2,TGTGCCAGCAGTCCAGATTTTGGCTATGGCTACACCTTC,CASSPDFGYGYTF
-,TRBV19,-,TRBJ2-2,TGTGCCAGTAGTTATGAGGGACAGAACACCGGGGAGCTGTTTTTT,CASSYEGQNTGELFF
TRBD2,TRBV24-1,-,TRBJ2-3,TGTGCCACCAGTGATGTAGCGGGATCTAGCACAGATACGCAGTATTTT,CATSDVAGSSTDTQYF
-,TRBV2,once,TRBJ1-4,TGTGCCAGCAGTGCCCCCCGGGACGATAATGAAAAACTGTTTTTT,CASSAPRDDNEKLFF
-,TRBV6-5,-,TRBJ2-1,TGTGCCAGCAGTACCATGGGGGGCAATGAGCAGTTCTTC,CASSTMGGNEQFF
TRBD2,TRBV29-1,-,TRBJ2-5,TGCAGCGTTGAGGGCCGGGAGGGCGGAGAGACCCAGTACTTC,CSVEGREGGETQYF
TRBD1,TRBV7-2,-,TRBJ2-5,TGTGCCAGCAGCCGGAGACAGGGGCCAGAGACCCAGTACTTC,CASSRRQGPETQYF
TRBD1,TRBV19,-,TRBJ1-2,TGTGCCAGTAGCCCGGACCGACCGGGACAGGGTAACTATGGCTACACCTTC,CASSPDRPGQGNYGYTF
TRBD1,TRBV5-1,-,TRBJ1-3,TGCGCCAGTTCGACCGGGACAGGGTCTGGAAACACCATATATTTT,CASSTGTGSGNTIYF
TRBD2,TRBV7-7,many,TRBJ2-1,TGTGCCAGCAGCTTAGGGCGCGGGGGACACAATGAGCAGTTCTTC,CASSLGRGGHNEQFF
-,TRBV5-1,-,TRBJ2-7,TGCGCCAGCAGCTTGGACCCGACGGGAGTGCCCGAGCAGTACTTC,CASSLDPTGVPEQYF
-,TRBV30,-,TRBJ2-6,TGTGCCTGGAAGACTATCCCTGGGGCCAACGTCCTGACTTTC,CAWKTIPGANVLTF
TRBD2,TRBV3-1,once,TRBJ2-1,TGTGCCAGCAGCCGGGGACTAGAAAGTAATGAGCAGTTCTTC,CASSRGLESNEQFF
-,TRBV2,-,TRBJ1-2,TGTGCCAGCAGTCCAGGGTGGGGCAACTATGGCTACACCTTC,CASSPGWGNYGYTF
TRBD2,TRBV3-1,few,TRBJ2-1,TGTGCCAGCAGCCAAAGCGGGGTGATATTCAATGAGCAGTTCTTC,CASSQSGVIFNEQFF
TRBD2,TRBV7-8,-,TRBJ2-1,TGTGCCAGCAGCTCTCATAGCGGGGGCCATTACAATGAGCAGTTCTTC,CASSSHSGGHYNEQFF
TRBD1,TRBV11-3,-,TRBJ2-7,TGTGCCAGCAGCGGGGACAGGGGGGATGACGAGCAGTACTTC,CASSGDRGDDEQYF
-,TRBV27,few,TRBJ1-5,TGTGCCAGCAGTTTATATGGCAGCAATCAGCCCCAGCATTTT,CASSLYGSNQPQHF
TRBD1,TRBV7-9,few,TRBJ1-2,TGTGCCAGCAGCTTAGGGGACAGGGATAACTATGGCTACACCTTC,CASSLGDRDNYGYTF